Below, 8 T cell receptor beta chains from the same sample are listed, as sequenced in a study of shared clonotypes between healthy human individuals. Profiling relied on immunoSEQ multiplex PCR, and the TCRdb table lists in-frame clones only, not all of them. The sample shows over a million clones, roughly 95% of them seen only once. Sequencing used naive CD4+ T cells sorted from blood. Indicated subset: CD45RA+ positively selected. These receptors came from a man in his thirties or forties in good health.

V gene TRBV10-3 combines with J gene TRBJ2-3, with D possibly TRBD2 on 5 matching bases. There are 12 residues in the CDR3. V dropped 11 bases and J dropped 2 bases, with 11 bases sitting between them. Germline CDR1 ENHRY, CDR2 SYGVKD. The CDR3 protein is CAVTGNTDTQYF. The CDR3 DNA sequence: TGTGCCGTAACGGGAAACACAGATACGCAGTATTTT.

V gene TRBV7-9 combines with J gene TRBJ1-1; D possibly corresponds to TRBD1 (6 bases). This CDR3 region has 15 residues. CDR1 SEHNR and CDR2 FQNEAQ come from the germline V gene (reference sequence). The germline V and J ends were trimmed by 5 bases and 3 bases, with 16 bases remaining between them. In nucleotides, the CDR3 is TGTGCCAGCAGCGCATTGGACAGAGCGGACACTGAAGCTTTCTTT. Translation gives CASSALDRADTEAFF.

The chain combines TRBV5-4 with TRBJ1-1, with D possibly matching TRBD1 (5 bases). The CDR3 is 17 amino acids. Germline-derived CDR1 and CDR2 are SGHNT and YYREEE (reference sequence). The V and J ends lost 3 bases and 1 base respectively, with 19 bases between them. The CDR3 DNA reads TGTGCCAGCAGCTGGGGGGGAGGGGAAAGGAGGAACACTGAAGCTTTCTTT. It is translated as CASSWGGGERRNTEAFF.

J is TRBJ1-4 and V is TRBV28; no firm D call. Germline V gene sequence: CDR1 MDHEN, CDR2 SYDVKM. The CDR3 contains 11 residues. V gave up 2 bases and J gave up 8 bases, with 3 bases separating them. The CDR3 sequence: CASSLQEKLFF. The CDR3 DNA reads as TGTGCCAGCAGTTTACAGGAAAAACTGTTTTTT.

The CDR3 loop is CASSVGEGKETQYF. The CDR3 nucleotides are TGTGCCAGCAGCGTAGGCGAGGGCAAAGAGACCCAGTACTTC. The chain combines TRBV9 with TRBJ2-5; TRBD2 is a possible D gene (5 bases). V lost 0 bases, J lost 3 bases, and 9 bases lay in between. CDR3 length: 14 amino acids. The germline CDR1 and CDR2 sequences are SGDLS and YYNGEE. Full variable domain (rest looked up from reference TRBV9 and TRBJ2-5): DSGVTQTPKHLITATGQRVTLRCSPRSGDLSVYWYQQSLDQGLQFLIQYYNGEERAKGNILERFSAQQFPDLHSELNLSSLELGDSALYFCASSVGEGKETQYFGPGTRLLVL.

The rearrangement joins TRBV5-5 to TRBJ1-2, with D perhaps matching TRBD1 (5 bases). The CDR3 totals 15 residues. Germline CDR1 reads SGHKS; CDR2 reads YYEKEE (reference sequence). The ends were cut back, 2 bases at V and 3 bases at J, with 14 bases in the middle. The DNA of the CDR3 is TGTGCCAGCAGCTTCGCCGGCAGGGCGGACTATGGCTACACCTTC. Translated, it gives CASSFAGRADYGYTF. Based on the CDR3 plus reference TRBV5-5 and TRBJ1-2, the full variable domain is DAGVTQSPTHLIKTRGQQVTLRCSPISGHKSVSWYQQVLGQGPQFIFQYYEKEERGRGNFPDRFSARQFPNYSSELNVNALLLGDSALYLCASSFAGRADYGYTFGSGTRLTVV.

Of note for this clone: The same CDR3 also results from other DNA sequences found in this sample. V and J are TRBV5-1 and TRBJ2-2, with a possible D match to TRBD1 (5 bases). Germline V lookup: CDR1 SGHRS, CDR2 YFSETQ. V was shortened by 3 bases and J by 2 bases, with 11 bases between the two germline ends. This CDR3 has 15 residues. CDR3 DNA: TGCGCCAGCAGCTCTGGTGGGGCTAACACCGGGGAGCTGTTTTTT. The encoded protein is CASSSGGANTGELFF.

The chain recombines TRBV7-9 with TRBJ1-1, with 7 bases aligning to TRBD1. J gave up 1 base and V 4 bases, and 3 bases lay outside the gene matches. The CDR3 sequence is 14 residues long. Germline CDR1 and CDR2: SEHNR and FQNEAQ (reference sequence). The chain's CDR3 is CASSSYRGNTEAFF. Written as DNA, the CDR3 is TGTGCCAGCAGCTCTTACAGGGGGAACACTGAAGCTTTCTTT.